One and the same sample provided the 2 T cell receptor beta chains below, sequenced in a study of T cells expressing NK-cell markers. Each CDR3 protein gets one entry in TCRdb, which reprocessed the 5' RACE reads and gives no DNA. Its clone listing holds under 200,000 distinct CDR3 sequences. Specimen: blood T cells: a sorted CD56 or NKG2C T cell subset, CD4+ or CD8+ T cells, or bulk PBMC T cells (not recorded which). Source of these receptors: a woman between 18 and 70 years old in good health.

V gene TRBV9 combines with J gene TRBJ2-2; TCRdb picks TRBD2, but there is no DNA to check that call. The V gene's germline CDR1 is SGDLS and CDR2 YYNGEE. The CDR3 length is 15 residues. The CDR3 loop is CASSVGPSGDGELFF.

The chain recombines TRBV2 with TRBJ2-2; TCRdb proposes TRBD2, but this gene call is untestable without DNA. CDR1 is SNHLY, CDR2 FYNNEI, per germline. This CDR3 spans 15 amino acids. The CDR3 reads CASRALAGGPGELFF.